The clone carrying this T cell receptor (beta chain) was seen only once. These data are taken from a study of T cell changes during pregnancy in multiple sclerosis. Sequencing was performed with immunoSEQ multiplex PCR; in TCRdb, only in-frame clones are kept and a portion is missing. The sample lists tens of thousands of clones; approximately 88% were seen once. The clonotype comes from a female donor with multiple sclerosis, enrolled in a pregnancy study. The source material was CD4+ T cells from peripheral blood mononuclear cells, sampled before pregnancy.

As DNA, the CDR3 is TGTGCCAGCAGCGTAGGGACTAGCGGTCGCGAGCAGTACTTC. Translation: CASSVGTSGREQYF. This sequence joins TRBV9 and TRBJ2-7, with TRBD2 matching 10 bases. Germline-derived CDR1 and CDR2 are SGDLS and YYNGEE. The V and J ends lost 0 bases and 6 bases, in that order; junction bases with no gene match: 3. The CDR3 loop spans 14 amino acids.